This T cell receptor beta chain was profiled in a study of control samples from healthy donors and cancer patients. Trimming at V came to 8 bases and at J to 2 bases, leaving 10 bases not matched to a gene. The CDR3 runs 15 residues. Germline assignment: CDR1 ENHRY and CDR2 SYGVKD. Sequencing used immunoSEQ multiplex PCR; TCRdb keeps in-frame clones, though not all of them. The table records about 27,000 clones, approximately 90% of them present only once. The sequenced sample was PBMCs. The V and J genes are TRBV10-3 and TRBJ2-3; 7 bases fit TRBD2. The sequence was obtained from a man in his fifties with lung cancer. DNA of the CDR3: TGTGCCATCGGGAGGGTTAGCGGAAACACAGATACGCAGTATTTT. As protein: CAIGRVSGNTDTQYF.